The 16 T cell receptor beta chains below were found in one sample sequenced in a study of cytomegalovirus exposure and HLA in healthy donors listed by TCRdb under 2017. The library was generated by the immunoSEQ multiplex PCR assay. For the multiplex PCR, a mixture combining 60 forward primers for TCR Vbeta segments and 13 reverse primers for TCR Jbeta segments was used. In its TCRdb copy, this immuneACCESS table keeps in-frame sequences only and misses some clones. Where compared with another copy, unresolved V genes explain less than half of these, and the others have no known cause. For this sample the table gives over 90,000 clones, of which 73% were detected only once. Over 3% of the sample comes from the top ten. Sequencing was performed on PBMCs. The receptors shown here come from a man aged 40-49 years in good health and CMV-seronegative.

CDR3 nucleotides: TGCGCCAGCAGCCAAGGCAGGGCCTACGAGCAGTACTTC. Encoded protein: CASSQGRAYEQYF. This chain joins TRBV4-3 and TRBJ2-7; a weak D match, TRBD1 (5 bases). This CDR3 has 13 amino acids. V lost 1 base to trimming and J lost 2 bases, with 6 bases between them. Germline V gene sequence: CDR1 LGHNA, CDR2 YSLEER.

The chain carries TRBV7-2 and TRBJ2-2, with 8 bases fitting TRBD1. CDR1 is SGHTA and CDR2 is FQGNSA in the germline V gene. This CDR3 spans 16 amino acids. J lost 5 bases, V lost 2 bases, and 7 bases had no gene match. CDR3 protein: CASSLQGARVTGELFF. CDR3 nucleotide sequence: TGTGCCAGCAGCTTACAGGGGGCGCGGGTTACCGGGGAGCTGTTTTTT.

The rearrangement links TRBV25-1 to TRBJ2-2; D unclear. Germline V gene lookup returns CDR1 MGHDK and CDR2 SYGVNS. The CDR3 loop spans 15 amino acids. V was shortened by 1 base and J by 6 bases, with 12 bases between the two germline ends. CDR3 sequence reads: CASSEFAGRSGELFF. The CDR3, as DNA: TGTGCCAGCAGTGAATTTGCAGGAAGGTCCGGGGAGCTGTTTTTT.

The chain is built from TRBV2 and TRBJ1-6, with 8 bases that match TRBD1. Trimming removed 2 bases from V and 11 bases from J; junction bases left unmatched: 11. The CDR3 runs to 16 residues. From germline, CDR1 is SNHLY and CDR2 FYNNEI. The DNA of the CDR3 is TGTGCCAGCAGTGAAAGGGGGACAGGTCTTTACGCACCCCTCCACTTT. The encoded protein is CASSERGTGLYAPLHF.

This chain uses TRBV7-3 with TRBJ2-5; 12 bases map to TRBD2. The CDR3 contains 16 residues. The germline V gene has CDR1 SGHTA and CDR2 FQGTGA. J gave up 2 bases and V 3 bases, and 4 bases lay outside the gene matches. This CDR3 is CASSLLAGGVQETQYF. The CDR3 region has the DNA TGTGCCAGCAGCTTGCTAGCGGGGGGGGTACAAGAGACCCAGTACTTC.

The gene calls are TRBV6-5 and TRBJ1-1; possible D gene TRBD1, 5 bases. Trimming removed 2 bases from V and 5 bases from J, with 6 bases in between. This CDR3 comprises 12 residues. Germline loops: CDR1 MNHEY, CDR2 SVGAGI. This CDR3 reads CASSYKGTEAFF. For the CDR3, the DNA is TGTGCCAGCAGTTACAAGGGGACTGAAGCTTTCTTT.

The rearrangement links TRBV19 to TRBJ2-5; 10 nucleotides agree with TRBD1. Trimming removed 1 base from V and 5 bases from J; junction bases left unmatched: 7. CDR3 size: 16 residues. Germline V lookup: CDR1 LNHDA, CDR2 SQIVND (reference sequence). The CDR3, as DNA: TGTGCCAGTAGTATAGTTCCGGGACAGGGGACGGAGACCCAGTACTTC. As protein: CASSIVPGQGTETQYF.

The chain carries TRBV25-1 and TRBJ1-2, with TRBD1 identical over 8 bases. Germline CDR1 and CDR2: MGHDK and SYGVNS. J lost 4 bases, V lost 3 bases, and 4 bases had no gene match. The CDR3 sequence is 14 residues long. The CDR3 here is CASSDYGQGYGYTF. CDR3 coding DNA: TGTGCCAGCAGTGACTACGGACAGGGCTATGGCTACACCTTC.

This clone appeared a single time. The chain employs TRBV13 and TRBJ1-3; 9 nucleotides align to TRBD1. The junction had 7 bases not matched to a gene; V was cut back by 0 bases and J by 4 bases. Germline values: CDR1 PRHDT, CDR2 FYEKMQ (reference sequence). This CDR3 has 17 amino acids. The CDR3: CASSLGIPGQGGNTIYF. For the CDR3, the DNA is TGTGCCAGCAGCTTAGGGATTCCGGGACAGGGAGGAAACACCATATATTTT.

This chain uses TRBV6-5 with TRBJ1-1, with D possibly TRBD1 on 6 matching bases. Trimming stripped 4 bases from V and 4 bases from J, with 16 bases between. Looked up from germline, CDR1 is MNHEY and CDR2 is SVGAGI. This CDR3 spans 15 amino acids. The CDR3 DNA is TGTGCCAGCAGTTCCAGGGGAAATCGCCTCACTGAAGCTTTCTTT. Translation: CASSSRGNRLTEAFF.

The chain carries TRBV13 and TRBJ1-6, with D possibly matching TRBD1 (5 bases). CDR3 length equals 19 residues. Trimming took off 5 bases at V and 7 bases at J, with 27 bases between the two ends. Germline-derived CDR1 and CDR2 are PRHDT and FYEKMQ (reference sequence). CDR3 amino acids: CASSLLKLGPSKRNSPLHF. The CDR3 DNA sequence: TGTGCCAGCAGCCTTCTCAAATTGGGGCCGTCGAAGAGGAATTCACCCCTCCACTTT.

The rearrangement uses TRBV19 and TRBJ2-5; tentatively, D is TRBD2 (5 bases). Trimming cost V 5 bases and J 7 bases, with 14 bases left between them. Germline-derived CDR1 and CDR2 are LNHDA and SQIVND (reference sequence). The CDR3 runs to 13 residues. The CDR3 reads CASSLRIEGTQYF. The CDR3 DNA reads as TGTGCCAGTAGTCTCCGGATAGAGGGGACCCAGTACTTC. Combining the CDR3 with reference TRBV19 and TRBJ2-5 gives the whole variable domain DGGITQSPKYLFRKEGQNVTLSCEQNLNHDAMYWYRQDPGQGLRLIYYSQIVNDFQKGDIAEGYSVSREKKESFPLTVTSAQKNPTAFYLCASSLRIEGTQYFGPGTRLLVL.

The chain links TRBV4-2 to TRBJ2-7; D ambiguous. Trimming shortened V by 1 base and J by 6 bases, and 13 bases separated the two germline ends. The CDR3 length is 14 residues. Germline V lookup: CDR1 LGHNA, CDR2 YNFKEQ. The CDR3, as DNA: TGTGCCAGCAGCCAAGGAGAGGCATTTCGCGAGCAGTACTTC. Protein product: CASSQGEAFREQYF.

The chain combines TRBV4-2 with TRBJ2-5, with TRBD2 matching over 8 bases. The trim removed 2 bases at V and 1 base at J, leaving 3 bases unmatched. Looked up from germline, CDR1 is LGHNA and CDR2 is YNFKEQ. CDR3 length: 15 amino acids. The chain's CDR3 is CASSQRGGAQETQYF. CDR3 sequence (DNA): TGTGCCAGCAGCCAACGGGGGGGGGCCCAAGAGACCCAGTACTTC.

This rearrangement joins TRBV6-4 to TRBJ2-2; D may be TRBD1 (6 bases). This CDR3 contains 14 residues. Germline V gene lookup returns CDR1 MRHNA and CDR2 SNTAGT. V lost 0 bases to trimming and J lost 7 bases, with 9 bases between them. CDR3 in amino acids: CASSDSQGIGELFF. The CDR3 coding sequence is TGTGCCAGCAGTGACTCACAGGGTATCGGGGAGCTGTTTTTT.

J is TRBJ1-1 and V is TRBV18, with 10 positions matching TRBD1. The V gene end was trimmed by 3 bases and the J gene end by 4 bases; junction bases not matched to a gene: 11. CDR3 length equals 17 residues. CDR1 and CDR2 from the germline V gene are KGHSH and LQKENI. DNA of the CDR3: TGTGCCAGCTCACCTGGTGGACAGGGGGGATGGGCCACTGAAGCTTTCTTT. This gives the protein CASSPGGQGGWATEAFF.